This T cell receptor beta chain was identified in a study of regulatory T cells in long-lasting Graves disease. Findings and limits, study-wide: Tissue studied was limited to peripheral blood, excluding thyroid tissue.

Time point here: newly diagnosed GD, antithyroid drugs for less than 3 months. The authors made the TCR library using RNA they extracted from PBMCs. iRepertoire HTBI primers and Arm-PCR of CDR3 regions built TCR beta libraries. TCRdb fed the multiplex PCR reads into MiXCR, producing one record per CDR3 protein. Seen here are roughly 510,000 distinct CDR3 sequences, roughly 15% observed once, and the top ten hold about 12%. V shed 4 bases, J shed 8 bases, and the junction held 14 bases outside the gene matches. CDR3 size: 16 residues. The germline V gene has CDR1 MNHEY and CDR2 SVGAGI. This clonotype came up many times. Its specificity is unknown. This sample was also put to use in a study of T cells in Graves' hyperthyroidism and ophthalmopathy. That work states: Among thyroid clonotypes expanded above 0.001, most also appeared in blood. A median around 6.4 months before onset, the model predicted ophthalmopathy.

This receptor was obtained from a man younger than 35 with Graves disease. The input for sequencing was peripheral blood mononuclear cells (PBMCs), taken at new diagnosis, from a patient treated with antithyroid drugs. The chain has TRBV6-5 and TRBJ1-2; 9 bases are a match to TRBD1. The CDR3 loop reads CASSWGGTGTGNGYTF. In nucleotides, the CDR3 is TGTGCCAGCAGTTGGGGGGGAACCGGGACAGGGAACGGCTACACCTTC.